This T cell receptor beta chain stems from a study of blood T cell repertoires in COVID-19. About the research overall: Samples representing acute and convalescent COVID-19 were sourced from the United States, Italy and Spain.

Repertoires were generated with immunoSEQ multiplex PCR, while TCRdb's copy carries only in-frame clones and drops some. This sample has around 290,000 clones; roughly 88% occur once, and the top ten carry 0.8% to 1%. Input material: PBMCs or T cells enriched from blood (not recorded which). The clonotype comes from a woman aged 25 to 39 who had recovered from COVID-19.

The CDR3 spells CASSVARTGARETQYF. CDR3 sequence (DNA): TGTGCCAGCAGCGTAGCTCGGACAGGGGCACGAGAGACCCAGTACTTC. This chain connects TRBV9 to TRBJ2-5, with 9 bases identical to TRBD1. Germline V gene sequence: CDR1 SGDLS, CDR2 YYNGEE. V shed 0 bases, J shed 4 bases, and the junction held 7 bases outside the gene matches. The CDR3 is 16 amino acids. Combining the CDR3 with reference TRBV9 and TRBJ2-5 gives the whole variable domain DSGVTQTPKHLITATGQRVTLRCSPRSGDLSVYWYQQSLDQGLQFLIQYYNGEERAKGNILERFSAQQFPDLHSELNLSSLELGDSALYFCASSVARTGARETQYFGPGTRLLVL.